Following are 14 T cell receptor beta chains from one sample sequenced in a study of T cell changes during pregnancy in multiple sclerosis (dated by TCRdb to the late 2010s). Library prep was done by the immunoSEQ multiplex PCR assay. This immuneACCESS table, as held by TCRdb, lists in-frame sequences with V and J called but not all clones. Of the missing ones, under half trace to an unresolved V gene in checked studies; the others have no known cause. A total of roughly 100,000 clones appear in this sample, roughly 92% of them only once. The biggest ten clones account for about 0.88% of the sample. The sequencing used peripheral blood, collected after pregnancy. The source is a female donor with multiple sclerosis, enrolled in a pregnancy study.

This chain joins TRBV29-1 and TRBJ2-1; the match to TRBD1 covers 8 bases. CDR1 SQVTM and CDR2 ANQGSEA come from the germline V gene. The CDR3 is 15 amino acids. V was pared by 4 bases and J by 4 bases, with 9 bases of the junction left unmatched. Here the CDR3 DNA reads TGCAGCGTTGTTGGTCGAAGGACAGGGTACAATGAGCAGTTCTTC. Protein sequence: CSVVGRRTGYNEQFF.

J is TRBJ2-2 and V is TRBV5-1; TRBD1 aligns across 10 bases. V lost 6 bases, J lost 6 bases, and 11 bases stayed unmatched. The germline V gene has CDR1 SGHRS and CDR2 YFSETQ. This CDR3 contains 16 residues. The DNA for the CDR3 is TGCGCCAGCACTTGGACAGGGGGTTCCGTCCCCGGGGAGCTGTTTTTT. Its protein is CASTWTGGSVPGELFF.

This clone was seen just once. Other nucleotide sequences from this sample produce the same CDR3. This sequence joins TRBV7-3 and TRBJ2-3; possibly TRBD1 for D (5 bases). CDR3 length equals 16 residues. V lost 2 bases and J lost 2, with 14 bases in between. The V gene's germline CDR1 is SGHTA and CDR2 FQGTGA. The CDR3 DNA reads as TGTGCCAGCAGCTTAGGTTGGACACCTTCCACAGATACGCAGTATTTT. Its protein product is CASSLGWTPSTDTQYF.

The chain uses TRBV18 and TRBJ2-1, with TRBD2 matching 10 bases. CDR1 KGHSH and CDR2 LQKENI come from the germline V gene. Trimming at V came to 3 bases and at J to 7 bases, leaving 15 bases not matched to a gene. The CDR3 length is 18 residues. CDR3 nucleotides: TGTGCCAGCTCACCCCTACGGCTAGCGGGAGAGGCCGAGAATGAGCAGTTCTTC. Residues: CASSPLRLAGEAENEQFF.

This clone was seen more than once but under ten times. This chain joins TRBV7-6 and TRBJ1-6; 7 positions agree with TRBD1. The CDR3 has 17 residues. After removal of 0 bases from V and 0 bases from J, the junction contained 2 bases not matched to a gene. The germline CDR1 and CDR2 sequences are SGHVS and FNYEAQ. The CDR3 DNA is TGTGCCAGCAGCTTAGCACAGGGGCGCTCCTATAATTCACCCCTCCACTTT. Translating gives CASSLAQGRSYNSPLHF.

This chain uses TRBV9 with TRBJ1-2; D is uncertain. Per germline, CDR1 SGDLS and CDR2 YYNGEE. This CDR3 has 17 residues. V was cut by 0 bases and J by 0 bases, with 15 bases left in between. The CDR3 DNA sequence: TGTGCCAGCAGCGTAGAAGCTATACTGCCGACTAACTATGGCTACACCTTC. Translating gives CASSVEAILPTNYGYTF.

The chain is built from TRBV7-9 and TRBJ1-4; D is undetermined. V shed 2 bases and J shed 0 bases, with 19 bases lying between them. Germline V gene data show CDR1 as SEHNR and CDR2 as FQNEAQ (reference sequence). This CDR3 is built from 19 residues. As DNA, the CDR3 is TGTGCCAGCAGCTTATCCCCCCCGGGTCCAATTACAACTAATGAAAAACTGTTTTTT. Amino acid sequence: CASSLSPPGPITTNEKLFF. Full variable domain (rest looked up from reference TRBV7-9 and TRBJ1-4): DTGVSQNPRHKITKRGQNVTFRCDPISEHNRLYWYRQTLGQGPEFLTYFQNEAQLEKSRLLSDRFSAERPKGSFSTLEIQRTEQGDSAMYLCASSLSPPGPITTNEKLFFGSGTQLSVL.

CDR3 nucleotides: TGTGCCAGCAGTGTACGAGGCGGGGGGAGGAGCGATGAGCAGTTCTTC. Protein: CASSVRGGGRSDEQFF. The chain combines TRBV6-4 with TRBJ2-1, with 8 bases fitting TRBD2. Germline CDR1 and CDR2: MRHNA and SNTAGT. The length of the CDR3 is 16 residues. Trimming took 4 bases from V and 8 from J; bases not matched to a gene: 13.

This clone was counted a single time. The V gene is TRBV29-1, the J gene TRBJ2-4; D is unresolved. V was trimmed by 5 bases and J by 5 bases, leaving 4 bases between them. The CDR3 runs 10 residues. Looked up from germline, CDR1 is SQVTM and CDR2 is ANQGSEA. The CDR3, as DNA: TGCAGCGTTTCTGAAAACATTCAGTACTTC. Encoded protein: CSVSENIQYF.

This chain uses TRBV5-1 with TRBJ1-1; tentatively, D is TRBD1 (6 bases). The V gene lost 1 base and the J gene lost 7 bases, with 17 bases spanning the gap. The CDR3 has 15 residues. Germline CDR1 reads SGHRS; CDR2 reads YFSETQ. CDR3 loop: CASSLISQGWGEAFF. For the CDR3, the DNA is TGCGCCAGCAGCTTGATTTCCCAGGGGTGGGGTGAAGCTTTCTTT. The full variable domain, with the rest looked up from reference TRBV5-1 and TRBJ1-1, is KAGVTQTPRYLIKTRGQQVTLSCSPISGHRSVSWYQQTPGQGLQFLFEYFSETQRNKGNFPGRFSGRQFSNSRSEMNVSTLELGDSALYLCASSLISQGWGEAFFGQGTRLTVV.

The rearrangement links TRBV4-1 to TRBJ2-7, with a possible D match to TRBD1 (6 bases). The germline V and J ends were trimmed by 3 bases and 1 base, with 7 bases remaining between them. CDR1 and CDR2 (germline): MGHRA, YSYEKL. The CDR3 has 13 amino acids. The CDR3 sequence: CASSQTGSYEQYF. DNA of the CDR3: TGCGCCAGCAGCCAGACAGGTTCCTACGAGCAGTACTTC.

This chain links TRBV19 with TRBJ2-2; tentatively, D is TRBD1 (5 bases). Germline CDR1 is LNHDA and CDR2 is SQIVND (reference sequence). V was cut by 6 bases and J by 5 bases, with 10 bases left in between. The CDR3 is 13 residues long. Here the CDR3 DNA reads TGTGCCAGTAGCATTGGGGCGACCGGGGAGCTGTTTTTT. Its protein is CASSIGATGELFF.

This chain uses TRBV19 with TRBJ1-5, with 7 bases matching TRBD1. Germline CDR1 reads LNHDA; CDR2 reads SQIVND (reference sequence). The CDR3 has 15 amino acids. V was clipped by 5 bases and J by 2 bases; unmatched bases: 6. CDR3 region: CASSDNQGGNQPQHF. CDR3 sequence (DNA): TGTGCCAGTAGTGACAATCAGGGGGGCAATCAGCCCCAGCATTTT. Full variable domain (outside the CDR3, taken from reference TRBV19 and TRBJ1-5): DGGITQSPKYLFRKEGQNVTLSCEQNLNHDAMYWYRQDPGQGLRLIYYSQIVNDFQKGDIAEGYSVSREKKESFPLTVTSAQKNPTAFYLCASSDNQGGNQPQHFGDGTRLSIL.

V is TRBV18 and J is TRBJ2-3, with D unresolved. Trimming stripped 0 bases from V and 0 bases from J, with 7 bases between. Germline V gives CDR1 KGHSH, CDR2 LQKENI. The CDR3 is 15 amino acids. CDR3 in DNA: TGTGCCAGCTCACCACCCTATACTAGCACAGATACGCAGTATTTT. This translates into CASSPPYTSTDTQYF.